What follows is one TCR beta chain and its context. Antigen specificity is unknown. The sample is drawn from a study of CD8+ T cells in alopecia areata. Points from the study as a whole: A great number of expanded lesional clones endured in scalp and blood during tofacitinib. Normal scalp had lower clonality than lesional scalp, with alopecia totalis/universalis lesions showing this most strongly.

The germline V gene encodes CDR1 MGHRA and CDR2 YSYEKL. This CDR3 spans 16 amino acids. The V and J ends lost 0 bases and 2 bases respectively, with 12 bases between them. As to treatment: oral pan-JAK inhibitor, 5-10 mg twice daily. The authors extracted RNA and reverse transcribed it into cDNA as the sequencing template. Profiled with immunoSEQ multiplex PCR; TCRdb holds only in-frame clones, not every one. The sample includes fewer than 250,000 clones, approximately 40% seen only once; the top ten take around 2.8%. This receptor was identified in a human donor with alopecia areata. Material: CD4+ T cells sorted from blood, obtained at roughly week 36, from a patient treated with tofacitinib. This chain links TRBV4-1 with TRBJ2-3, with D tentatively TRBD1 (5 bases). The CDR3 DNA reads as TGCGCCAGCAGCCAAGATGGGGCACCATTCACAGATACGCAGTATTTT. Translated: CASSQDGAPFTDTQYF.